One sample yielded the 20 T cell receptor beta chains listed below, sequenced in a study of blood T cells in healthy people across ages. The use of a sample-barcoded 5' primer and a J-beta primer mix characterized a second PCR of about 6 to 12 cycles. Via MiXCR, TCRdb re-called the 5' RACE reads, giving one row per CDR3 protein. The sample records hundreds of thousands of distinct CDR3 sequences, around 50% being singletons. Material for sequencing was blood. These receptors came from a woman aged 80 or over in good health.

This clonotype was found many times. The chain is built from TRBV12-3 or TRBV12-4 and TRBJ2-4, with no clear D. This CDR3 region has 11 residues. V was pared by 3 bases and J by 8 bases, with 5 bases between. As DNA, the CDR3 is TGTGCCAGCAGTTTGGGGTACATTCAGTACTTC. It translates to CASSLGYIQYF.

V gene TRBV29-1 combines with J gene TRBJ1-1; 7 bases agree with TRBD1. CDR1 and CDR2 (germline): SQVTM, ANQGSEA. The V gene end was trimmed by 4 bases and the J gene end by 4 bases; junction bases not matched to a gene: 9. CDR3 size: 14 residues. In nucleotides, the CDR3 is TGCAGCGTTGGATGGGACAGAAGGAGCACTGAAGCTTTCTTT. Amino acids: CSVGWDRRSTEAFF.

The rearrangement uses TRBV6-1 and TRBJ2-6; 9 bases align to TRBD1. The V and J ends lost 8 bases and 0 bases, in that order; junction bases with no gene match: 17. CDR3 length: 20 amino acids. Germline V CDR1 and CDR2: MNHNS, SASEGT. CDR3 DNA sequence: TGTGCCAGCCTACCGGGACAGGGTGGTATTAGCGACTCTGGGGCCAACGTCCTGACTTTC. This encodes CASLPGQGGISDSGANVLTF.

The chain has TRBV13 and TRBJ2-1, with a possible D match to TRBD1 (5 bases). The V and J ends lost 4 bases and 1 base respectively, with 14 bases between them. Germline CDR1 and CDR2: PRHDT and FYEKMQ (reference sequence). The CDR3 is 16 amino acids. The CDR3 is CASSSVSRTSYNEQFF. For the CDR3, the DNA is TGTGCCAGCAGCTCAGTCTCTCGGACATCCTACAATGAGCAGTTCTTC. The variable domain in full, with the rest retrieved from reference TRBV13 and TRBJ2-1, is AAGVIQSPRHLIKEKRETATLKCYPIPRHDTVYWYQQGPGQDPQFLISFYEKMQSDKGSIPDRFSAQQFSDYHSELNMSSLELGDSALYFCASSSVSRTSYNEQFFGPGTRLTVL.

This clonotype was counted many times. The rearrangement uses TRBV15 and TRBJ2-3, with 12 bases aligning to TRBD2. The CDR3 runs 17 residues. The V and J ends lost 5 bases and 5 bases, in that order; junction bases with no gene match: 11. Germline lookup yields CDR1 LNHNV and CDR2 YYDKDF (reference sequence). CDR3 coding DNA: TGTGCCACCAGCCGGGAACTAGCGGGGGGCCATCAAGATACGCAGTATTTT. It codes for CATSRELAGGHQDTQYF.

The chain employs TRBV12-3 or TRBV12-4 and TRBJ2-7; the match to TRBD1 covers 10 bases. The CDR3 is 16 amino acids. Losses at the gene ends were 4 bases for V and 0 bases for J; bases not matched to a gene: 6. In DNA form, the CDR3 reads TGTGCCAGCAGTTCCTCGGGACAGGGGTTCTCCTACGAGCAGTACTTC. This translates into CASSSSGQGFSYEQYF.

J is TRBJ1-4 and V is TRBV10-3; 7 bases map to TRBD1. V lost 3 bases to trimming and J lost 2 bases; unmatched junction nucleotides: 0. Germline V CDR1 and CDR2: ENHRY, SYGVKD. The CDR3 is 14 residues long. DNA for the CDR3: TGTGCCATCAGTGACAGGGGGACTAATGAAAAACTGTTTTTT. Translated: CAISDRGTNEKLFF.

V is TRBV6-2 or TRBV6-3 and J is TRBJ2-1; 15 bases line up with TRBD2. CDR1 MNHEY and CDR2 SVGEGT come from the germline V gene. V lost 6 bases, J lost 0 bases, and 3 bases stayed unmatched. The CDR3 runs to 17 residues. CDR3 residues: CASRGLAGGSSYNEQFF. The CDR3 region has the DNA TGTGCCAGCAGGGGACTAGCGGGGGGAAGCTCCTACAATGAGCAGTTCTTC.

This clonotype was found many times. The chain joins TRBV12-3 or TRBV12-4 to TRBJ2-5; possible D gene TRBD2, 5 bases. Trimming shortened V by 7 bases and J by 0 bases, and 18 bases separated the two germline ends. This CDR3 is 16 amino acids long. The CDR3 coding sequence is TGTGCCAGCACCCCTGACTACATAGACTACCAAGAGACCCAGTACTTC. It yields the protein CASTPDYIDYQETQYF.

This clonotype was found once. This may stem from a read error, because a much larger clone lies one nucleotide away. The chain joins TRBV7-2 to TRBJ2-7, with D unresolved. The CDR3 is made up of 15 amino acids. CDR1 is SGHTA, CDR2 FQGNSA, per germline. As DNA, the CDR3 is TGTGTCAGCAGCTCCCCCGGCGCGACCTCCTACGAGCAGTACTTC. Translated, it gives CVSSSPGATSYEQYF.

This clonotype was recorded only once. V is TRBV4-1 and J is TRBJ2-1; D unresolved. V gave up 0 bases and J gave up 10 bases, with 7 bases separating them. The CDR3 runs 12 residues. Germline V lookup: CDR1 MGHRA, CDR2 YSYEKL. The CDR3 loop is CASSQESGEQFF. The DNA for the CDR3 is TGCGCCAGCAGCCAAGAGTCCGGGGAGCAGTTCTTC.

Here the CDR3 DNA reads TGTGCCAGCAGTGAAGCGGTTTTTTCCAGGGCATATGGCTACACCTTC. Its protein product is CASSEAVFSRAYGYTF. V and J are TRBV6-1 and TRBJ1-2; a weak D match, TRBD1 (5 bases). V lost 0 bases, J lost 5 bases, and 16 bases lay in between. The CDR3 runs 16 residues. Germline-derived CDR1 and CDR2 are MNHNS and SASEGT.

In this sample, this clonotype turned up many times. The CDR3: CASGTSGPSYEQYF. The CDR3 bases are TGTGCCAGTGGGACTAGCGGGCCATCCTACGAGCAGTACTTC. V and J are TRBV10-3 and TRBJ2-7; 12 nucleotides line up with TRBD2. Germline-derived CDR1 and CDR2 are ENHRY and SYGVKD. J was trimmed by 1 base and V by 10 bases; bases with no gene match: 5. The CDR3 is made up of 14 amino acids.

Here the CDR3 reads CASSFMDCTF. CDR3 bases: TGTGCCAGCAGCTTCATGGACTGCACCTTC. The V and J genes are TRBV7-9 and TRBJ1-2, with D uncertain. This CDR3 is 10 amino acids long. V was cut by 3 bases and J by 13 bases, with 9 bases left in between. CDR1 is SEHNR and CDR2 is FQNEAQ in the germline V gene (reference sequence).

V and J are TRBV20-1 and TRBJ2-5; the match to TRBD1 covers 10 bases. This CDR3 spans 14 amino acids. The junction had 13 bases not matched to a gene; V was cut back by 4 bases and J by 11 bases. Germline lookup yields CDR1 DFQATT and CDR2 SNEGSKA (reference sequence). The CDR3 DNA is TGCAGTGCTAAACGGACAGGGGGATCCAATGAGCAGTACTTC. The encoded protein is CSAKRTGGSNEQYF.

The CDR3 here is CASSQGDSAVQYF. CDR3 sequence (DNA): TGCGCCAGCAGCCAAGGAGACTCCGCGGTGCAGTATTTT. The V gene is TRBV4-3, the J gene TRBJ2-3; no definite D call. Germline V gene sequence: CDR1 LGHNA, CDR2 YSLEER. V lost 1 base to trimming and J lost 11 bases, with 13 bases between them. This CDR3 is 13 amino acids long.

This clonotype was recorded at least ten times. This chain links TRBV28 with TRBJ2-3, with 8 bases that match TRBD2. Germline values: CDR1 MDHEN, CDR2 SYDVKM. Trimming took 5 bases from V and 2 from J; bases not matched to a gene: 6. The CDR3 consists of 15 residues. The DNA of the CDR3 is TGTGCCAGCAGTGGACTAGCTCGGGTCACAGATACGCAGTATTTT. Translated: CASSGLARVTDTQYF.

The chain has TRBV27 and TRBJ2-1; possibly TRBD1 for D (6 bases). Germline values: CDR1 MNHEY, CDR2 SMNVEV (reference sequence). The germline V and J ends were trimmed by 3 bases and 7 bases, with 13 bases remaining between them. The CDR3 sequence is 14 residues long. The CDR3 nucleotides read TGTGCCAGCAGTTTCAGGGGCGCGTTGAATGAGCAGTTCTTC. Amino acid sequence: CASSFRGALNEQFF.

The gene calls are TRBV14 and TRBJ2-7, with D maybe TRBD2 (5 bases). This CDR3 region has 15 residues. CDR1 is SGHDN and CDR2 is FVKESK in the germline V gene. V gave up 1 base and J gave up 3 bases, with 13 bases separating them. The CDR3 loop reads CASSQAPGSYYEQYF. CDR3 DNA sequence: TGTGCCAGCAGCCAAGCTCCGGGATCATACTACGAGCAGTACTTC.

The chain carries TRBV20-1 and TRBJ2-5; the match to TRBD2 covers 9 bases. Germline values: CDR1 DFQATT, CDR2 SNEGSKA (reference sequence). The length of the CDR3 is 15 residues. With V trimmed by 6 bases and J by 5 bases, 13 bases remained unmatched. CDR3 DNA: TGCAGTGCGAACGGCCCCCTAGCGGGGATGGAGACCCAGTACTTC. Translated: CSANGPLAGMETQYF.